This T cell receptor beta chain was obtained from a study of T-cell memory formation after mild COVID-19. The study's findings and limits: Those CD4+ clones that contracted were mainly in CM and EM (CD8+ ones in EMRA). Some clones that responded were present in memory (sampled pre-infection), which suggests cross-reactive memory joined.

TCRdb reanalysed the 5' RACE reads using MiXCR and keeps one entry per CDR3 protein. The sample has over 95,000 distinct CDR3 sequences; 22% are singletons. CDR3 length: 13 residues. V shed 5 bases and J shed 1 base, with 9 bases lying between them. The germline CDR1 and CDR2 sequences are SGHTA and FQGNSA. This clonotype occurred a few times. Its specificity is not known. V usage is TRBV7-2 and J usage is TRBJ2-7; D unclear. The sequence derives from a man aged 18 to 29 who had mild COVID-19 (a few samples of this study predate the infection). Cell type and time point are not known. Sequenced sample: PBMCs or a T cell subset sorted from them (not recorded which). CDR3 sequence reads: CASSVTQSYEQYF. CDR3 nucleotides: TGTGCCAGCAGCGTGACCCAGTCCTACGAGCAGTACTTC.